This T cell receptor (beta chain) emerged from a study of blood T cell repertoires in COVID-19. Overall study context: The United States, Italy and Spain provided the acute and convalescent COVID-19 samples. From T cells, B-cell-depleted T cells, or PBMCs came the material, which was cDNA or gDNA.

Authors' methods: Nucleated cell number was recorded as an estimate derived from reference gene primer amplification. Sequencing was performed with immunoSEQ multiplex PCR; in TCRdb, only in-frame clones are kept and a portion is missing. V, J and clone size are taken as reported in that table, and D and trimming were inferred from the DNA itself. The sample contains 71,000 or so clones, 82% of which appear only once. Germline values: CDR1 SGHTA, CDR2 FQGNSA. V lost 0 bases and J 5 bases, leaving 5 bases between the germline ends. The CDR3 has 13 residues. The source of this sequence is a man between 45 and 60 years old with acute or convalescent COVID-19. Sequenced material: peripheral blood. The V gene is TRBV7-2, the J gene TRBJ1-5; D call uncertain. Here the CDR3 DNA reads TGTGCCAGCAGCTTAGCCGTCGATCAGCCCCAGCATTTT. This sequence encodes CASSLAVDQPQHF.